One and the same sample provided the 11 T cell receptor beta chains below, sequenced in a study of beta chain features in type 1 diabetes. The study reverse transcribed the entire isolated RNA, so it sequenced expressed TCRB transcripts. Assay: immunoSEQ multiplex PCR; the TCRdb copy retains only in-frame clones and omits some. The sample carries about 160,000 clones, around 7.9% recorded once. Study conclusions and caveats: TCRB CDR3 length was moderately but significantly reduced in all four CD4+ subsets of Type 1 diabetes patients.

No antigen has been identified for these receptors. Sequenced sample: central memory CD4+ T cells from blood. The receptors originated from a man between 18 and 35 years old with type 1 diabetes.

This clone was recorded at least ten times. The V gene is TRBV15, the J gene TRBJ2-1, with D unclear. Per the germline V gene, CDR1 is LNHNV and CDR2 is YYDKDF (reference sequence). Between the trimmed V and J ends, which lost 3 bases and 9 bases, there was a span of 12 bases. The CDR3 has 13 amino acids. The CDR3 sequence: CATSSRLVGEQFF. CDR3 in DNA: TGTGCCACCAGCAGTCGGCTAGTCGGTGAGCAGTTCTTC. Drawing the rest from reference TRBV15 and TRBJ2-1, the complete variable domain is DAMVIQNPRYQVTQFGKPVTLSCSQTLNHNVMYWYQQKSSQAPKLLFHYYDKDFNNEADTPDNFQSRRPNTSFCFLDIRSPGLGDTAMYLCATSSRLVGEQFFGPGTRLTVL.

Only a few counts were recorded for this clone. J is TRBJ2-2 and V is TRBV5-1, with 9 bases identical to TRBD1. The CDR3 is 13 residues long. After removal of 7 bases from V and 4 bases from J, the junction contained 2 bases not matched to a gene. Per the germline V gene, CDR1 is SGHRS and CDR2 is YFSETQ. CDR3 amino acids: CASGTGFTGELFF. CDR3 bases: TGCGCCAGCGGGACAGGGTTCACCGGGGAGCTGTTTTTT.

This clone was found a few times. The rearrangement links TRBV9 to TRBJ1-5; the D gene is possibly TRBD1 (6 bases). This CDR3 has 15 amino acids. Between the trimmed V and J ends, which lost 0 bases and 1 base, there was a span of 8 bases. Germline CDR1 is SGDLS and CDR2 is YYNGEE. The CDR3 loop reads CASSVDGQSNQPQHF. CDR3 DNA: TGTGCCAGCAGCGTAGACGGACAGAGCAATCAGCCCCAGCATTTT.

This chain uses TRBV6-6 with TRBJ2-2; TRBD2 matches 9 bases. CDR1 MNHNY and CDR2 SVGAGI come from the germline V gene (reference sequence). The CDR3 extends over 16 amino acids. Trimming removed 7 bases from V and 6 bases from J; junction bases left unmatched: 12. CDR3 sequence: CASKTGAGGPSGELFF. DNA for the CDR3: TGTGCCAGCAAGACGGGAGCGGGAGGCCCTTCCGGGGAGCTGTTTTTT.

The CDR3: CASSVQGSDGYTF. The CDR3 DNA sequence: TGTGCCAGCAGCGTACAGGGATCGGATGGCTACACCTTC. This chain joins TRBV9 and TRBJ1-2; maybe TRBD1 (5 bases). Deletions cut 1 base from V and 6 bases from J, with 10 bases between. The CDR3 length is 13 residues. Germline V lookup: CDR1 SGDLS, CDR2 YYNGEE.

The rearrangement uses TRBV28 and TRBJ1-2; D ambiguous. Germline V gives CDR1 MDHEN, CDR2 SYDVKM. V lost 5 bases to trimming and J lost 10 bases, with 17 bases between them. This CDR3 comprises 13 residues. CDR3 in DNA: TGTGCCAGCAGTCCCACAGCTAAACTGTCCTACACCTTC. Protein sequence: CASSPTAKLSYTF.

The rearrangement uses TRBV5-1 and TRBJ2-5, with TRBD1 matching over 8 bases. The CDR3 sequence is 15 residues long. Germline assignment: CDR1 SGHRS and CDR2 YFSETQ. J gave up 9 bases and V 0 bases, and 10 bases lay outside the gene matches. In nucleotides, the CDR3 is TGCGCCAGCAGCTTGGCGACGACAGGGGCAGACGCCCAGTACTTC. This sequence encodes CASSLATTGADAQYF. The full variable domain, rest sourced from reference TRBV5-1 and TRBJ2-5, is KAGVTQTPRYLIKTRGQQVTLSCSPISGHRSVSWYQQTPGQGLQFLFEYFSETQRNKGNFPGRFSGRQFSNSRSEMNVSTLELGDSALYLCASSLATTGADAQYFGPGTRLLVL.

The chain combines TRBV19 with TRBJ1-5; 7 positions match TRBD1. This CDR3 region has 13 residues. Unmatched junction bases numbered 9, after V lost 7 bases and J lost 9 bases. Germline V gives CDR1 LNHDA, CDR2 SQIVND (reference sequence). The CDR3, as DNA: TGTGCCAGTACCCAGGGGGACTCTCCGCCCCAGCATTTT. Translated, it gives CASTQGDSPPQHF.

Ten or more counts support this clone. The chain employs TRBV27 and TRBJ2-1; D is undetermined. The germline V and J ends were trimmed by 3 bases and 6 bases, with 12 bases remaining between them. The CDR3 loop spans 14 amino acids. Per the germline V gene, CDR1 is MNHEY and CDR2 is SMNVEV (reference sequence). CDR3 sequence: CASSFFSESNEQFF. Written as DNA, the CDR3 is TGTGCCAGCAGTTTTTTTTCGGAGAGCAATGAGCAGTTCTTC.

This clone has just a few counts. The J gene is TRBJ1-5, the V gene TRBV27, with a weak D call TRBD1 (6 bases). Germline values: CDR1 MNHEY, CDR2 SMNVEV (reference sequence). V lost 6 bases and J 2 bases, leaving 11 bases between the germline ends. This CDR3 spans 14 amino acids. CDR3 nucleotides: TGTGCCAGCAGGGCCCGGACAGGCAATCAGCCCCAGCATTTT. As protein: CASRARTGNQPQHF.

The chain is built from TRBV10-3 and TRBJ2-7; TRBD2 matches 9 bases. Germline assignment: CDR1 ENHRY and CDR2 SYGVKD. V was clipped by 5 bases and J by 2 bases; unmatched bases: 4. There are 14 residues in the CDR3. CDR3 loop: CAISLGGRAYEQYF. In nucleotides, the CDR3 is TGTGCCATCAGTTTAGGCGGGAGGGCCTACGAGCAGTACTTC.